A single sample is the source of the 30 T cell receptor beta chains below, sequenced in a study of cytomegalovirus exposure and HLA in healthy donors. Primers for the PCR totalled 60 Vbeta and 13 Jbeta. Generated by immunoSEQ multiplex PCR, the TCRdb table keeps only in-frame clones and is missing some. Altogether some 170,000 clones are present, around 78% being singletons, with the ten largest covering roughly 0.99%. The specimen was PBMCs. Receptors originate from a woman in her forties in good health and CMV-seronegative.

This clone has just one count. The chain uses TRBV11-3 and TRBJ2-7, with TRBD2 matching 7 bases. The length of the CDR3 is 15 residues. With 0 bases clipped from V and 0 bases from J, the junction kept 2 bases outside the gene matches. Per the germline V gene, CDR1 is SGHNT and CDR2 is YENEEA. Here the CDR3 DNA reads TGTGCCAGCAGCTTAGAGGCGGGAGTCTCCTACGAGCAGTACTTC. Its protein is CASSLEAGVSYEQYF.

Written as DNA, the CDR3 is TGTGCCAGCAGTTACGGGGCGGCTGCCCTGGGTGAAGCTTTCTTT. This encodes CASSYGAAALGEAFF. This chain joins TRBV6-6 and TRBJ1-1; D perhaps matches TRBD1 (5 bases). Trimming took 2 bases from V and 7 from J, leaving 17 bases between them. The CDR3 consists of 15 residues. Germline values: CDR1 MNHNY, CDR2 SVGAGI (reference sequence).

V gene TRBV30 combines with J gene TRBJ1-2; D might be TRBD1 (6 bases). CDR1 and CDR2 (germline): GTSNPN, SVGIG (reference sequence). The CDR3 runs 12 residues. Trimming stripped 4 bases from V and 8 bases from J, with 14 bases between. CDR3 in DNA: TGTGCCTGGACCCGAGGGGGAAGCGGCTACACCTTC. Its protein product is CAWTRGGSGYTF.

This chain connects TRBV5-1 to TRBJ2-6; 9 positions match TRBD1. J lost 4 bases, V lost 4 bases, and 6 bases had no gene match. The CDR3 has 16 residues. Germline V gene data show CDR1 as SGHRS and CDR2 as YFSETQ. The CDR3 DNA reads as TGCGCCAGCAGCCCGGACAGGGGAACAGGGGCCAACGTCCTGACTTTC. Translation gives CASSPDRGTGANVLTF.

V is TRBV18 and J is TRBJ1-1; no clear D. The germline V and J ends were trimmed by 0 bases and 7 bases, with 9 bases remaining between them. CDR3 length: 13 residues. Germline-derived CDR1 and CDR2 are KGHSH and LQKENI. The DNA of the CDR3 is TGTGCCAGCTCACCACCGCGTTCCGATGAAGCTTTCTTT. Translation gives CASSPPRSDEAFF.

This sequence joins TRBV6-1 and TRBJ1-2, with TRBD1 identical over 10 bases. Germline V lookup: CDR1 MNHNS, CDR2 SASEGT. The CDR3 is 16 residues long. Losses at the gene ends were 1 base for V and 4 bases for J; bases not matched to a gene: 6. The CDR3, as DNA: TGTGCCAGCAGTGAAGGGACAGGGGGGATCGTCTATGGCTACACCTTC. This gives the protein CASSEGTGGIVYGYTF.

This clone has only one observation. The V gene is TRBV27, the J gene TRBJ1-2, with 7 bases that match TRBD1. Germline-derived CDR1 and CDR2 are MNHEY and SMNVEV (reference sequence). V was clipped by 7 bases and J by 5 bases; unmatched bases: 10. The CDR3 loop spans 14 amino acids. The CDR3: CASTPQGGRYGYTF. The CDR3 DNA follows: TGTGCCAGCACCCCTCAGGGGGGTAGGTATGGCTACACCTTC.

The chain has TRBV7-9 and TRBJ2-5; D unresolved. CDR1 and CDR2 from the germline V gene are SEHNR and FQNEAQ (reference sequence). The V end was cut by 1 base, the J end by 5 bases, with 8 bases between. The CDR3 is 13 residues long. This CDR3 reads CASSLVESETQYF. The CDR3 region has the DNA TGTGCCAGCAGCTTAGTGGAGAGTGAGACCCAGTACTTC.

V is TRBV30 and J is TRBJ2-1; weak D call: TRBD2 (5 bases). Trimming cost V 0 bases and J 3 bases, with 12 bases left between them. In germline, CDR1 is GTSNPN, CDR2 SVGIG (reference sequence). CDR3 length: 15 amino acids. For the CDR3, the DNA is TGTGCCTGGAGTGTAGATGCGGGCGGCTACAATGAGCAGTTCTTC. It encodes CAWSVDAGGYNEQFF.

This clone has a single count. V is TRBV27 and J is TRBJ1-1, with 9 bases aligning to TRBD1. The CDR3 is 15 amino acids. Trimming took 5 bases from V and 6 from J; bases not matched to a gene: 10. Germline CDR1 MNHEY, CDR2 SMNVEV (reference sequence). The CDR3 DNA sequence: TGTGCCAGCAGTACCGGGACAGGGAGATCGCCTGAAGCTTTCTTT. Translation: CASSTGTGRSPEAFF.

The rearrangement links TRBV6-1 to TRBJ2-7, with 7 bases fitting TRBD1. CDR1 and CDR2 from the germline V gene are MNHNS and SASEGT. CDR3 size: 14 residues. V shed 3 bases and J 1 base; nucleotides not matched to a gene: 3. In DNA form, the CDR3 reads TGTGCCAGCAGTGACCCGGGACAGTCCTACGAGCAGTACTTC. Amino acid sequence: CASSDPGQSYEQYF.

The chain employs TRBV5-6 and TRBJ2-3; 11 bases map to TRBD2. CDR1 and CDR2 from the germline V gene are SGHDT and YYEEEE. V gave up 1 base and J gave up 2 bases; unmatched junction bases: 6. This CDR3 comprises 17 residues. CDR3 amino acids: CASSLTLAGEITDTQYF. CDR3 DNA sequence: TGTGCCAGCAGCTTGACACTAGCGGGAGAGATCACAGATACGCAGTATTTT.

This chain connects TRBV5-6 to TRBJ2-5; 7 bases line up with TRBD1. The CDR3 length is 13 residues. Germline V gives CDR1 SGHDT, CDR2 YYEEEE. V lost 5 bases and J lost 1; bases outside the gene matches: 2. In DNA form, the CDR3 reads TGTGCCAGCAGAGACAGGGTCCAAGAGACCCAGTACTTC. Translating gives CASRDRVQETQYF.

The table lists this clone with a few counts. The chain couples TRBV13 to TRBJ2-1, with 10 positions matching TRBD2. Trimming took 5 bases from V and 6 from J; bases not matched to a gene: 7. This CDR3 comprises 15 residues. From germline, CDR1 is PRHDT and CDR2 FYEKMQ (reference sequence). The CDR3 spells CASSTRLAGSNEQFF. The CDR3 nucleotides are TGTGCCAGCAGCACCCGACTAGCGGGTTCCAATGAGCAGTTCTTC.

The V and J genes are TRBV5-1 and TRBJ2-5; 13 nucleotides agree with TRBD2. Trimming removed 3 bases from V and 1 base from J; junction bases left unmatched: 3. Germline CDR1 is SGHRS and CDR2 is YFSETQ. CDR3 size: 16 residues. Here the CDR3 DNA reads TGCGCCAGCAGCTCGGGACTAGCGGGACTCCAAGAGACCCAGTACTTC. Its protein product is CASSSGLAGLQETQYF.

This chain uses TRBV18 with TRBJ2-3; maybe TRBD1 (6 bases). CDR1 and CDR2 (germline): KGHSH, LQKENI. This CDR3 is built from 14 residues. The V end lost 3 bases, the J end lost 2 bases, and 9 bases lay between the germline ends. CDR3 in amino acids: CASSPHRDTDTQYF. The CDR3 nucleotides are TGTGCCAGCTCACCTCACAGGGACACAGATACGCAGTATTTT. The full variable domain, with the rest looked up from reference TRBV18 and TRBJ2-3, is NAGVMQNPRHLVRRRGQEARLRCSPMKGHSHVYWYRQLPEEGLKFMVYLQKENIIDESGMPKERFSAEFPKEGPSILRIQQVVRGDSAAYFCASSPHRDTDTQYFGPGTRLTVL.

This clone has a handful of counts. V gene TRBV28 combines with J gene TRBJ2-5; the D gene is possibly TRBD2 (5 bases). Germline CDR1 and CDR2: MDHEN and SYDVKM. CDR3 length equals 13 residues. V lost 6 bases, J lost 5 bases, and 13 bases lay in between. The CDR3 sequence: CASSLQLAETQYF. In DNA form, the CDR3 reads TGTGCCAGCAGCCTGCAGTTAGCGGAGACCCAGTACTTC.

The V and J genes are TRBV19 and TRBJ1-5, with a weak D call TRBD1 (5 bases). Trimming left V 4 bases short and J 4 bases short, with 8 bases between. This CDR3 is built from 13 residues. Germline assignment: CDR1 LNHDA and CDR2 SQIVND (reference sequence). CDR3 nucleotide sequence: TGTGCCAGTAGTACACAGGCGAATCAGCCCCAGCATTTT. It is translated as CASSTQANQPQHF.

The V gene is TRBV6-6, the J gene TRBJ1-4; D is undetermined. The length of the CDR3 is 13 residues. Trimming took off 4 bases at V and 3 bases at J, with 6 bases between the two ends. Germline V gene data show CDR1 as MNHNY and CDR2 as SVGAGI (reference sequence). In DNA, the CDR3 is TGTGCCAGCAGTTGGCAGGCTAATGAAAAACTGTTTTTT. This codes for CASSWQANEKLFF.

With regard to this clone: The same CDR3 can be traced to other DNA sequences in this sample. The V and J genes are TRBV5-1 and TRBJ2-3; D unclear. This CDR3 comprises 11 residues. The germline V and J ends were trimmed by 6 bases and 2 bases, with 4 bases remaining between them. The germline V gene encodes CDR1 SGHRS and CDR2 YFSETQ. Here the CDR3 reads CASTNTDTQYF. The CDR3 DNA reads TGCGCCAGCACAAACACAGATACGCAGTATTTT.

The gene calls are TRBV9 and TRBJ2-5; possibly TRBD1 for D (6 bases). The CDR3 loop spans 12 amino acids. The V and J ends lost 3 bases and 5 bases respectively, with 8 bases between them. Germline assignment: CDR1 SGDLS and CDR2 YYNGEE. CDR3 DNA sequence: TGTGCCAGCAGCGCCCAGGGGGAGACCCAGTACTTC. This gives the protein CASSAQGETQYF.

The CDR3 DNA reads TGTGCCAGCAGCTTTCAAGGACTAGGCTACAATGAGCAGTTCTTC. It encodes CASSFQGLGYNEQFF. The chain recombines TRBV5-4 with TRBJ2-1, with 7 positions matching TRBD2. V lost 2 bases to trimming and J lost 3 bases; unmatched junction nucleotides: 5. Germline CDR1 and CDR2: SGHNT and YYREEE (reference sequence). The CDR3 spans 15 residues.

About this clone: Other DNA sequences in this specimen translate into the identical CDR3. This chain uses TRBV28 with TRBJ2-7, with a possible D match to TRBD1 (5 bases). With 5 bases removed from V and 0 bases from J, the gap between germline ends came to 14 bases. Germline loops: CDR1 MDHEN, CDR2 SYDVKM. The CDR3 is 15 amino acids. As DNA, the CDR3 is TGTGCCAGCAGTGGGGCCTCGGGCAGCTCCTACGAGCAGTACTTC. Translating it yields CASSGASGSSYEQYF.

The chain employs TRBV4-1 and TRBJ2-1, with D tentatively TRBD2 (5 bases). Trimming left V 7 bases short and J 0 bases short, with 13 bases between. The length of the CDR3 is 15 residues. CDR1 MGHRA and CDR2 YSYEKL come from the germline V gene. The CDR3 DNA reads as TGCGCCAGCAATGGAGGCGAAAGCTCCTACAATGAGCAGTTCTTC. Its protein product is CASNGGESSYNEQFF.

This chain joins TRBV2 and TRBJ1-4; possible D gene TRBD1, 5 bases. The CDR3 consists of 13 residues. V was clipped by 6 bases and J by 8 bases, with 13 bases between them. Germline CDR1 is SNHLY and CDR2 is FYNNEI. The CDR3 loop reads CASRRGGGEKLFF. CDR3 DNA: TGTGCCAGCAGGCGGGGGGGTGGAGAAAAACTGTTTTTT.

This rearrangement joins TRBV28 to TRBJ2-1; weak D call: TRBD1 (5 bases). The CDR3 extends over 14 amino acids. With 7 bases removed from V and 9 bases from J, the gap between germline ends came to 19 bases. Germline CDR1 reads MDHEN; CDR2 reads SYDVKM. CDR3: CASIRTLGIGEQFF. CDR3 coding DNA: TGTGCCAGCATTAGGACATTAGGAATTGGTGAGCAGTTCTTC.

The rearrangement links TRBV10-3 to TRBJ2-1; 12 bases match TRBD2. The CDR3 has 13 amino acids. The germline gives CDR1 ENHRY, CDR2 SYGVKD. Unmatched junction bases numbered 6, after V lost 10 bases and J lost 8 bases. The CDR3 protein is CATLAGGGDEQFF. CDR3 DNA: TGTGCCACCCTAGCGGGAGGGGGCGATGAGCAGTTCTTC.

The genes are TRBV29-1 and TRBJ1-4; TRBD1 agrees at 8 bases. Germline V gene data show CDR1 as SQVTM and CDR2 as ANQGSEA. The trim removed 6 bases at V and 7 bases at J, leaving 13 bases unmatched. The CDR3 covers 15 residues. The CDR3 DNA follows: TGCAGCGTAGGCAGTCCGGACAGGGCGACTGAAAAACTGTTTTTT. Protein: CSVGSPDRATEKLFF.

The chain combines TRBV6-6 with TRBJ2-3, with 10 bases lining up with TRBD2. CDR1 and CDR2 (germline): MNHNY, SVGAGI (reference sequence). The CDR3 runs 14 residues. V lost 5 bases and J lost 7; bases outside the gene matches: 6. In DNA form, the CDR3 reads TGTGCCAGCAGTACCGTAGCGGGAGGAAATACGCAGTATTTT. It is translated as CASSTVAGGNTQYF.

This chain connects TRBV2 to TRBJ2-3, with D possibly being TRBD1 (6 bases). The CDR3 covers 15 residues. The germline V and J ends were trimmed by 5 bases and 2 bases, with 14 bases remaining between them. CDR1 is SNHLY, CDR2 FYNNEI, per germline. CDR3 amino acids: CASSIITGFTDTQYF. CDR3 nucleotides: TGTGCCAGCAGTATTATTACAGGGTTCACAGATACGCAGTATTTT.